The 12 T cell receptor beta chains in this list originate from one sample, sequenced in a study of blood T cell repertoires in COVID-19. Some clones are missing from TCRdb's copy, which holds only in-frame ones; the method was immunoSEQ multiplex PCR. The data contain a few hundred thousand clones, approximately 90% of them singletons. The sequenced material came from PBMCs or T cells enriched from blood (not recorded which). These receptors were collected from a young man who had recovered from COVID-19.

The CDR3 sequence is CASKLWGGQVNEKLFF. The CDR3 DNA follows: TGTGCCAGCAAACTATGGGGAGGACAGGTTAATGAAAAACTGTTTTTT. The chain has TRBV28 and TRBJ1-4; 7 bases agree with TRBD1. J gave up 4 bases and V 7 bases, and 12 bases lay outside the gene matches. Germline V gene lookup returns CDR1 MDHEN and CDR2 SYDVKM. The CDR3 is made up of 16 amino acids.

The rearrangement uses TRBV3-1 (or the pseudogene TRBV3-2) and TRBJ2-7, with unresolved D. Per the germline V gene, CDR1 is LGHDT and CDR2 is YNNKEL (reference sequence). Deletions cut 0 bases from V and 3 bases from J, with 6 bases between. The CDR3 consists of 13 residues. The CDR3 sequence is CASSQDRFYEQYF. The CDR3 DNA reads as TGTGCCAGCAGCCAAGACAGGTTCTACGAGCAGTACTTC.

This clone was recorded a few times. J is TRBJ2-2 and V is TRBV7-9; TRBD2 might be the D (6 bases). There are 15 residues in the CDR3. The V gene lost 3 bases and the J gene lost 1 base, with 9 bases spanning the gap. Germline V gene lookup returns CDR1 SEHNR and CDR2 FQNEAQ (reference sequence). CDR3 in DNA: TGTGCCAGCAGCTTGGCGGGGATGAACACCGGGGAGCTGTTTTTT. Translating gives CASSLAGMNTGELFF.

V and J are TRBV19 and TRBJ1-4, with D perhaps matching TRBD1 (6 bases). This CDR3 is 15 amino acids long. The V gene lost 5 bases and the J gene lost 3 bases, with 13 bases spanning the gap. Germline-derived CDR1 and CDR2 are LNHDA and SQIVND (reference sequence). The CDR3 sequence: CASSVDRLANEKLFF. The CDR3 DNA is TGTGCCAGTAGTGTCGACAGGTTAGCTAATGAAAAACTGTTTTTT.

The J gene is TRBJ2-3, the V gene TRBV7-2, with 9 bases matching TRBD1. The CDR3 extends over 16 amino acids. Per the germline V gene, CDR1 is SGHTA and CDR2 is FQGNSA. Trimming at V came to 5 bases and at J to 5 bases, leaving 11 bases not matched to a gene. The CDR3 is CASSTTGGIGRDTQYF. The CDR3 bases are TGTGCCAGCAGCACGACAGGGGGGATTGGGCGAGATACGCAGTATTTT.

The chain employs TRBV6-4 and TRBJ2-1, with D unresolved. CDR3 length equals 8 residues. Germline CDR1 MRHNA, CDR2 SNTAGT. Trimming cost V 8 bases and J 15 bases, with 8 bases left between them. DNA for the CDR3: TGTGCCAGCGAGAATGTGTTCTTC. This gives the protein CASENVFF.

The chain carries TRBV7-9 and TRBJ2-2, with D perhaps TRBD1 (6 bases). Germline CDR1 SEHNR, CDR2 FQNEAQ (reference sequence). V gave up 2 bases and J gave up 3 bases, with 10 bases separating them. There are 15 residues in the CDR3. The DNA for the CDR3 is TGTGCCAGCAGCTTATTTGGACAGCACACCGGGGAGCTGTTTTTT. Encoded protein: CASSLFGQHTGELFF.

This clone appeared once. V usage is TRBV28 and J usage is TRBJ2-7; 7 nucleotides line up with TRBD2. With 5 bases clipped from V and 2 bases from J, the junction kept 6 bases outside the gene matches. The CDR3 is 14 residues long. The germline V gene has CDR1 MDHEN and CDR2 SYDVKM. In DNA form, the CDR3 reads TGTGCCAGCAGTGCGAGCGGGATCGCCTACGAGCAGTACTTC. It is translated as CASSASGIAYEQYF.

This clone was seen once. The V call is TRBV14, the J call TRBJ2-1; 7 bases map to TRBD1. Losses at the gene ends were 0 bases for V and 9 bases for J; bases not matched to a gene: 14. Germline CDR1 and CDR2: SGHDN and FVKESK. The CDR3 loop spans 17 amino acids. Here the CDR3 DNA reads TGTGCCAGCAGCCAAGACGGGACCCGGAAGGGGGCGCGTGAGCAGTTCTTC. It translates to CASSQDGTRKGAREQFF.

The chain couples TRBV2 to TRBJ1-6; no clear D. Trimming shortened V by 6 bases and J by 3 bases, and 12 bases separated the two germline ends. The CDR3 has 15 residues. CDR1 and CDR2 from the germline V gene are SNHLY and FYNNEI. The CDR3 DNA reads as TGTGCCAGCAGCCTAGCAGGAGACTATAATTCACCCCTCCACTTT. Encoded protein: CASSLAGDYNSPLHF.

The chain joins TRBV6-5 to TRBJ2-3, with unresolved D. The CDR3 loop spans 13 amino acids. Trimming took off 6 bases at V and 2 bases at J, with 9 bases between the two ends. CDR1 is MNHEY, CDR2 SVGAGI, per germline. DNA of the CDR3: TGTGCCAGCAGGGATGACTTCACAGATACGCAGTATTTT. Its protein is CASRDDFTDTQYF.

V usage is TRBV2 and J usage is TRBJ2-1, with a tentative D call TRBD2 (6 bases). V lost 4 bases, J lost 5 bases, and 9 bases lay in between. The CDR3 is made up of 13 amino acids. Germline V gene data show CDR1 as SNHLY and CDR2 as FYNNEI. The CDR3 sequence is CASSVIADNEQFF. As DNA, the CDR3 is TGTGCCAGCAGTGTAATAGCGGACAATGAGCAGTTCTTC.